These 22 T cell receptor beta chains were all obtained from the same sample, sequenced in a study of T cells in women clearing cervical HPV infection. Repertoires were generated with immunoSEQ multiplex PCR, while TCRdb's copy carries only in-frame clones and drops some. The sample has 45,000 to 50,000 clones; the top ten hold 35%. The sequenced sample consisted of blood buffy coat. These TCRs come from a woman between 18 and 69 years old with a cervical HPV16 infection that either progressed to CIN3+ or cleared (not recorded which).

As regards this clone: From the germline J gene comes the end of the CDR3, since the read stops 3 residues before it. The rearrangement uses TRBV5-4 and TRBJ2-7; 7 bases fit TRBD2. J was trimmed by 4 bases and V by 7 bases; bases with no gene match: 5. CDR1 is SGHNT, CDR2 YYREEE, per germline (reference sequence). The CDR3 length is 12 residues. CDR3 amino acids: CASRASGYEQYF. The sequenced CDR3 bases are TGTGCCAGCCGGGCTAGCGGATACGAG.

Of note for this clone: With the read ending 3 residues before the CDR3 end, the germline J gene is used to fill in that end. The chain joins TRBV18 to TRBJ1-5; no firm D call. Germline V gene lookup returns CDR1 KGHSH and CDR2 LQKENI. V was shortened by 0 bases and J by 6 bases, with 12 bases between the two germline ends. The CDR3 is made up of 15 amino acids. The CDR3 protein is CASSPPIQYGQPQHF. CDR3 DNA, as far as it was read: TGTGCCAGCTCACCACCGATACAGTACGGTCAGCCC. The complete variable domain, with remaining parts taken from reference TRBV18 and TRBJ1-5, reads NAGVMQNPRHLVRRRGQEARLRCSPMKGHSHVYWYRQLPEEGLKFMVYLQKENIIDESGMPKERFSAEFPKEGPSILRIQQVVRGDSAAYFCASSPPIQYGQPQHFGDGTRLSIL.

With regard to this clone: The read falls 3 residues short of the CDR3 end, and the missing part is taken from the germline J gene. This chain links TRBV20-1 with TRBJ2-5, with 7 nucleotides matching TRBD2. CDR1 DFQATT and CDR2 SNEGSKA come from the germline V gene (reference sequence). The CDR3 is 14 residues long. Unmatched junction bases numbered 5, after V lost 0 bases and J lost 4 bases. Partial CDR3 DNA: TGCAGTGCTAGAGATTCGCGGGAGCGAGAGACC. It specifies CSARDSRERET. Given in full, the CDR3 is CSARDSRERETQYF.

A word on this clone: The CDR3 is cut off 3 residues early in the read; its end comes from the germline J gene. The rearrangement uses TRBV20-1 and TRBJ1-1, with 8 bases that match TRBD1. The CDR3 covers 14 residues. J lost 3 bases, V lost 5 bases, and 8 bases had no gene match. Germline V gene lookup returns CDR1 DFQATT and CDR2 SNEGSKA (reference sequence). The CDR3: CSAERPDRDTEAFF. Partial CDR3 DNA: TGCAGTGCTGAAAGGCCGGACAGGGACACTGAA.

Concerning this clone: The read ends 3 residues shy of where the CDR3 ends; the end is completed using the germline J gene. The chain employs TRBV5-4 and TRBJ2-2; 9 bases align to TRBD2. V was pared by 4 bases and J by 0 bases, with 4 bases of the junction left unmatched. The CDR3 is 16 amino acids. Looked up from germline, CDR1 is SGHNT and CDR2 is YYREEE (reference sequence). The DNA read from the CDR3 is TGTGCCAGCAGCAGGGCTAGCGGGACGAACACCGGGGAG. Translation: CASSRASGTNTGE. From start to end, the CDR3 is CASSRASGTNTGELFF.

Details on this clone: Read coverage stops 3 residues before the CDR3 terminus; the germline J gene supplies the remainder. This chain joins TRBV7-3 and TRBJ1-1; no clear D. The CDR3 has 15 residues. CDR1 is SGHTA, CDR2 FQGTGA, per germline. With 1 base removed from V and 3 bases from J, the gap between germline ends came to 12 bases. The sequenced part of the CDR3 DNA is TGTGCCAGCAGCTTAAGCTATGGTCCGGACACTGAA. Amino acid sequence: CASSLSYGPDTE. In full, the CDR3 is CASSLSYGPDTEAFF.

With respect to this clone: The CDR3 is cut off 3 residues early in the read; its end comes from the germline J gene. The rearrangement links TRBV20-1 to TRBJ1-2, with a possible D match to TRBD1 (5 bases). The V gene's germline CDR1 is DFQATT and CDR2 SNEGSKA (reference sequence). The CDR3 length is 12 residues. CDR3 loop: CSAVKGDYGYTF. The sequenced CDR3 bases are TGCAGTGCTGTAAAAGGGGATTACGGC.

The DNA read from the CDR3 is TGCGCCAGCAGCGAGGAACAGGGGGCAAGGACTGAA. Protein product: CASSEEQGARTE. In full, the CDR3 reads CASSEEQGARTEAFF. This chain joins TRBV5-1 and TRBJ1-1; 9 bases agree with TRBD1. The read falls 3 residues short of the CDR3 end, and the missing part is taken from the germline J gene. The V segment lost 4 bases and the J segment 5 bases; nucleotides outside the gene matches: 9. The V gene's germline CDR1 is SGHRS and CDR2 YFSETQ. The CDR3 has 15 residues.

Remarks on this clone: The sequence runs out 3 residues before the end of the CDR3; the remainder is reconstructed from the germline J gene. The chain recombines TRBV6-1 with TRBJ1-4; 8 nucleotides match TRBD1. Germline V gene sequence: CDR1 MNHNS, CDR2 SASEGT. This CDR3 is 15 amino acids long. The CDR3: CASSDNQGAISPLFF. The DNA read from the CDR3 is TGTGCCAGCAGTGATAATCAGGGGGCGATTTCACCA.

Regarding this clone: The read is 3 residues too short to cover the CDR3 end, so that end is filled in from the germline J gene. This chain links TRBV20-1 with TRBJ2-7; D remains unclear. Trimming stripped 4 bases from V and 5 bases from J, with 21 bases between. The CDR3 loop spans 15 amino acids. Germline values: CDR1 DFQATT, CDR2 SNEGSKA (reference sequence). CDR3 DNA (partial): TGCAGTGCTACCAGAGGCGACCGCCCTGCGGACGAG. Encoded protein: CSATRGDRPADE. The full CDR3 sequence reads CSATRGDRPADEQYF.

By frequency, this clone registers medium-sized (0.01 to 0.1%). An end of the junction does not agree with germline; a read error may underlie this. This CDR3 reads CATSETSGGGLFF. CDR3 DNA, as far as it was read: TGTGCCACCAGTGAGACTAGCGGGGGGGGG. The V and J genes are TRBV24-1 and TRBJ2-2; 14 bases line up with TRBD2. The read ends 3 residues early relative to the CDR3; the germline J gene fills the gap. This CDR3 has 13 residues. Germline assignment: CDR1 KGHDR and CDR2 SFDVKD.

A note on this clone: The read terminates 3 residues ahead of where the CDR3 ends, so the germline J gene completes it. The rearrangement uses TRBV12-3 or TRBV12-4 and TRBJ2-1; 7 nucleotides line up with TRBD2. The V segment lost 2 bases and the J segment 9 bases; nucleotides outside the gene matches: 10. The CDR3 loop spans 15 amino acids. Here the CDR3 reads CASSLSDSGKGEQFF. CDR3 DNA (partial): TGTGCCAGCAGTTTATCCGACAGCGGGAAAGGTGAG.

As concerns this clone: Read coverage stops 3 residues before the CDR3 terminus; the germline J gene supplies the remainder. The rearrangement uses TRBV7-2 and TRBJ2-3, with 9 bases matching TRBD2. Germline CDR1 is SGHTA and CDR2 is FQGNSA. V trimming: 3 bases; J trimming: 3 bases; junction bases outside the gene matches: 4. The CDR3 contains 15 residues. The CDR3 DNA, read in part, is TGTGCCAGCAGCTTGATAGCGGGAGTTACAGATACG. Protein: CASSLIAGVTDT. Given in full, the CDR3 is CASSLIAGVTDTQYF.

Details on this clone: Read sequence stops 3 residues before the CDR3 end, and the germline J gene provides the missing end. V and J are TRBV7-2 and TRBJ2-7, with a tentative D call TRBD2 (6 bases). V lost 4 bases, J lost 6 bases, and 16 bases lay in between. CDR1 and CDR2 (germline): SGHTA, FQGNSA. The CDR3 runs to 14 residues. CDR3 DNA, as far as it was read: TGTGCCAGCAGCTCGACCCCCCAGCGGGCCGAG. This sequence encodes CASSSTPQRAE. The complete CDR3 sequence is CASSSTPQRAEQYF.

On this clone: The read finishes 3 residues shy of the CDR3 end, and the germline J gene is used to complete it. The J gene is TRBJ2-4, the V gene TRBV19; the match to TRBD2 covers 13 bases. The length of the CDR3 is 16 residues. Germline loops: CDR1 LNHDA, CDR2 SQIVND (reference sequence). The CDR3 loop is CASSMGLAGTKETQYF. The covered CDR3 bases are TGTGCCAGTAGTATGGGACTAGCGGGAACCAAAGAGACT.

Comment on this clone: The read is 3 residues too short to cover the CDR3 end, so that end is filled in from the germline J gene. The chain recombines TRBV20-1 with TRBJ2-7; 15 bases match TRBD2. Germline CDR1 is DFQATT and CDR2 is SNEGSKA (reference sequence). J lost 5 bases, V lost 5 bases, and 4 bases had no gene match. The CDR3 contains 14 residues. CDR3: CSAWTSGGANEQYF. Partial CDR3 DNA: TGCAGTGCTTGGACTAGCGGGGGGGCAAACGAG.

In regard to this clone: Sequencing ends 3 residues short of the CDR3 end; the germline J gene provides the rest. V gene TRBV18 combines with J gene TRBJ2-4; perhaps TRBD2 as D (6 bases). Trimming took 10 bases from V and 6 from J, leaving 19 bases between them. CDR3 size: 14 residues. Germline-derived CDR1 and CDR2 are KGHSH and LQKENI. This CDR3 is CATGGPEAGNIQYF. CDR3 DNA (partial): TGTGCCACTGGTGGTCCCGAAGCGGGAAACATT.

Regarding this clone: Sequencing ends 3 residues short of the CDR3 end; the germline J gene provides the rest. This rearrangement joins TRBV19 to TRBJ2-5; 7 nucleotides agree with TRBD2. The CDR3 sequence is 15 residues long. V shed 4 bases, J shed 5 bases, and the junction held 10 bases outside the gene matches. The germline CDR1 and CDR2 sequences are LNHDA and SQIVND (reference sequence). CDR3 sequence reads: CASSRLAASAETQYF. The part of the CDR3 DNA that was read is TGTGCCAGTAGTAGGCTAGCGGCTTCTGCGGAGACC. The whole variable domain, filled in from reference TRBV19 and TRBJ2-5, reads DGGITQSPKYLFRKEGQNVTLSCEQNLNHDAMYWYRQDPGQGLRLIYYSQIVNDFQKGDIAEGYSVSREKKESFPLTVTSAQKNPTAFYLCASSRLAASAETQYFGPGTRLLVL.

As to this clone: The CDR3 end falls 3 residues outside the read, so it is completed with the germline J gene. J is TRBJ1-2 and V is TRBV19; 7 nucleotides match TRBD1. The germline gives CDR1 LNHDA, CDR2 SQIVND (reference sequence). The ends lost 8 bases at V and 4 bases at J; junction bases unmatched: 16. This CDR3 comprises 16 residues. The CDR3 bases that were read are TGTGCCAGTGTTAGGGGACGACAGGGCGAGGGCTATGGC. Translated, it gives CASVRGRQGEGYG. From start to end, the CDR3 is CASVRGRQGEGYGYTF.

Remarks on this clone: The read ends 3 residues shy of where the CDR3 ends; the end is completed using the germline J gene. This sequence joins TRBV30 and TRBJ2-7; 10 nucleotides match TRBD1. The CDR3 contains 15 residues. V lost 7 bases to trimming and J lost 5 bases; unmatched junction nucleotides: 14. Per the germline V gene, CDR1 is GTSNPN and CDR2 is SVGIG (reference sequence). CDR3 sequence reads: CAYSTSTGGPNEQYF. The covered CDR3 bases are TGTGCCTACTCAACCTCGACAGGGGGCCCCAACGAG.

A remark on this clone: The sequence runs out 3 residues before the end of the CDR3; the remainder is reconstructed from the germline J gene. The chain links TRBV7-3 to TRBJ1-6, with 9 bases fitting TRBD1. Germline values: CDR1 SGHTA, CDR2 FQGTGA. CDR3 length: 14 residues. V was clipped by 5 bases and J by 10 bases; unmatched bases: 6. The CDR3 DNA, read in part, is TGTGCCAGCAGCGCACAGGGGGCAGGGTCACCC. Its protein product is CASSAQGAGSP. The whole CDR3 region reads CASSAQGAGSPLHF.

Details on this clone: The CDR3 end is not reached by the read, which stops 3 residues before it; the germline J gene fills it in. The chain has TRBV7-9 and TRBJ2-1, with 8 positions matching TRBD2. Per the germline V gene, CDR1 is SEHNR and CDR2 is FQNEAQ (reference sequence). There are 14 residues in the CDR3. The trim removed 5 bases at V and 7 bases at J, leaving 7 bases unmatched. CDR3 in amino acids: CASSEPGLVNEQFF. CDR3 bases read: TGTGCCAGCAGCGAACCGGGACTAGTTAATGAG. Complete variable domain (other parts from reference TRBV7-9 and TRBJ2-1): DTGVSQNPRHKITKRGQNVTFRCDPISEHNRLYWYRQTLGQGPEFLTYFQNEAQLEKSRLLSDRFSAERPKGSFSTLEIQRTEQGDSAMYLCASSEPGLVNEQFFGPGTRLTVL.